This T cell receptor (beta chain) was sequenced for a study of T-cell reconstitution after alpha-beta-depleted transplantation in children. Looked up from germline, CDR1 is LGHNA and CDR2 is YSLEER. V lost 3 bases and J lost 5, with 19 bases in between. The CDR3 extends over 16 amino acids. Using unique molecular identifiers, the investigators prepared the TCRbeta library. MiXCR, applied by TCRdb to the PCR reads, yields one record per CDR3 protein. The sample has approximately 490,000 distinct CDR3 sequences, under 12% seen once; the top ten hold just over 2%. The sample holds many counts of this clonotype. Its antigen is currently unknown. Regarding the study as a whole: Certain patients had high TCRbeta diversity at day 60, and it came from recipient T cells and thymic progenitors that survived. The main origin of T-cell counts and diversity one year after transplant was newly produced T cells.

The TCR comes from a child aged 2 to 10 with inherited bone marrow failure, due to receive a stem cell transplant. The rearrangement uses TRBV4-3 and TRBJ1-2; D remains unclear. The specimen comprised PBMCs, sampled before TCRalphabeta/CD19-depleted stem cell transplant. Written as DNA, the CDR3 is TGCGCCAGCAGCCACCTGATCGCGGACGGGAGATATGGCTACACCTTC. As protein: CASSHLIADGRYGYTF.